This T cell receptor (beta chain) was sequenced during a study of blood T cell repertoires in COVID-19. V trimming: 0 bases; J trimming: 0 bases; junction bases outside the gene matches: 8. The germline gives CDR1 LGHNT, CDR2 FRNRAP. There are 17 residues in the CDR3. Data came from immunoSEQ multiplex PCR; TCRdb stores just in-frame clones and leaves some out. Of tens of thousands of clones in the sample, roughly 87% were seen once. The sequence came from an elderly woman with acute or convalescent COVID-19. The sample was peripheral blood. The chain employs TRBV12-5 and TRBJ2-7; TRBD1 aligns across 7 bases. The CDR3 here is CASGLVRDRISSYEQYF. CDR3 in DNA: TGTGCTAGTGGTTTGGTACGGGACAGAATTAGCTCCTACGAGCAGTACTTC.